Listed below are T cell receptor beta chains from one sample, sequenced in a study of blood T cell repertoires in COVID-19. Profiling relied on immunoSEQ multiplex PCR, and the TCRdb table lists in-frame clones only, not all of them. The sample contains 430,000 or so clones, about 88% of which appear only once. The material sequenced was PBMCs or T cells enriched from blood (not recorded which). These receptors all come from a woman aged 18-29 years who had been exposed to COVID-19. The CDR3 runs from the conserved cysteine through the conserved F or W. A D gene is named only where the DNA matches it firmly. Size values are once, few and many counts, or a class for expanded clones, and some rows have none.

>TRBV7-6|TRBD1|NA|TRBJ1-5
TGTGCCAGCAGCCCGACCGGACAGGGCAATCAGCCCCAGCATTTT
CASSPTGQGNQPQHF
>TRBV6-5|TRBD1|NA|TRBJ1-2
TGTGCCAGCAGTACAGGGGGGTATGGCTACACCTTC
CASSTGGYGYTF
>TRBV12-3/TRBV12-4|NA|NA|TRBJ2-2
TGTGCCAGCACCTCCCCCCCCGTCGGGGAGCTGTTTTTT
CASTSPPVGELFF
>TRBV3-1/TRBV3-2|NA|few|TRBJ2-4
TGTGCCAGCAGCCAAGACCCGACATCCGTAGACATTCAGTACTTC
CASSQDPTSVDIQYF
>TRBV28|TRBD1|NA|TRBJ1-6
TGTGCCCGACCGGGACAGGTGGGGAGTAAGTTAAGATCACCCCTCCACTTT
CARPGQVGSKLRSPLHF
>TRBV25-1|TRBD1|NA|TRBJ2-5
TGTGCCAGCAAAAAGGGGGCCCGGGAGACCCAGTACTTC
CASKKGARETQYF
>TRBV7-9|TRBD2|NA|TRBJ2-3
TGTGCCAGCAGCCCCACCGGGACTAACACAGATACGCAGTATTTT
CASSPTGTNTDTQYF
>TRBV24-1|NA|NA|TRBJ2-3
TGTGCCACCAGTGACACACAGGGTTATAGCACAGATACGCAGTATTTT
CATSDTQGYSTDTQYF
>TRBV7-9|NA|NA|TRBJ1-1
TGTGCCAGCAGCCTACCCTCCGGGGAAGCTTTCTTT
CASSLPSGEAFF
>TRBV27|TRBD2|NA|TRBJ2-1
TGTGCCAGCAGTTGGTCCCCTCTAACTAGCGGGAGGTACAATGAGCAGTTCTTC
CASSWSPLTSGRYNEQFF
>TRBV5-1|TRBD2|once|TRBJ2-1
TGCGCCAGCAGACTAGCGGGAGCCTACAATGAGCAGTTCTTC
CASRLAGAYNEQFF
>TRBV18|TRBD2|NA|TRBJ2-7
TGTGCCAGCTCACCAATGGGTTATAGCGGGGGTTACGAGCAGTACTTC
CASSPMGYSGGYEQYF
>TRBV28|NA|once|TRBJ2-7
TGTGCCAGCAGAACAGGGACCTACGAGCAGTACTTC
CASRTGTYEQYF
>TRBV6-5|NA|NA|TRBJ2-3
TGTGCCAGCAGTTATACAGGTCCCAGCACAGATACGCAGTATTTT
CASSYTGPSTDTQYF
>TRBV28|TRBD2|NA|TRBJ2-3
TGTGCCAGCAGTTTTAACAAGCGGGAGGGACTCACAGATACGCAGTATTTT
CASSFNKREGLTDTQYF
>TRBV7-9|TRBD1|NA|TRBJ2-7
TGTGCCAGCAGCTTCCGGGACAGGGGGATCAACGAGCAGTACTTC
CASSFRDRGINEQYF
>TRBV20-1|NA|NA|TRBJ2-2
TGCAGTGCTAGCGCGGCCGGGGAGCTGTTTTTT
CSASAAGELFF
>TRBV6-5|TRBD1|NA|TRBJ2-1
TGTGCCAGCAGTTCCAAGACAGGGAGCTCCTACAATGAGCAGTTCTTC
CASSSKTGSSYNEQFF
>TRBV10-2|TRBD1|NA|TRBJ1-5
TGCGCCAGCAGATCGGGACAGGGAAGTAATCAGCCCCAGCATTTT
CASRSGQGSNQPQHF
>TRBV7-2|NA|NA|TRBJ1-2
TGTGCCAGCAGCTCGAACTCCTACAGGGTCGGCTATGGCTACACCTTC
CASSSNSYRVGYGYTF
>TRBV7-7|TRBD2|NA|TRBJ2-3
TGTGCTAGCAGCTTAGGGATAGCGGGGAGTAGCACAGATACGCAGTATTTT
CASSLGIAGSSTDTQYF
>TRBV4-1|NA|NA|TRBJ1-5
TGCGCCAGCAGCCAAGAAAGGGGCCCTAGCAATCAGCCCCAGCATTTT
CASSQERGPSNQPQHF
>TRBV5-1|TRBD1|NA|TRBJ1-1
TGCGCCAGCAGCGATAGGACAGGACTCACTGAAGCTTTCTTT
CASSDRTGLTEAFF
>TRBV6-6|NA|NA|TRBJ1-6
TGTGCCAGCAGCTCAACGCGGACAGACAATAATTCACCCCTCCACTTT
CASSSTRTDNNSPLHF
>TRBV15|NA|NA|TRBJ2-3
TGTGCCACCAGCAGGGACTTCACAGATACGCAGTATTTT
CATSRDFTDTQYF
>TRBV6-1|TRBD2|NA|TRBJ2-3
TGTGCCAGCAGTGAACGAGCGGGGGGATCGGATACGCAGTATTTT
CASSERAGGSDTQYF
>TRBV30|TRBD1|NA|TRBJ1-1
TGTGCCTGGAGTGAATGGACAGGGGCTGAAGCTTTCTTT
CAWSEWTGAEAFF
>TRBV5-8|NA|NA|TRBJ1-5
TGTGCCAGCAGCTCGGCCCCGACAGCCCAGCATTTT
CASSSAPTAQHF
>TRBV3-1/TRBV3-2|NA|NA|TRBJ2-7
TGTGCCAGCAGCCAAGGGGGAGCCTACGAGCAGTACTTC
CASSQGGAYEQYF
>TRBV11-2|NA|once|TRBJ2-5
TGTGCCAGCAGCTTAGTGGGTCTAATGGCGGCCCAGTACTTC
CASSLVGLMAAQYF
>TRBV28|TRBD1|NA|TRBJ1-1
TGTGCCAGCAGTTTATCAGGGGGGAACACTGAAGCTTTCTTT
CASSLSGGNTEAFF
>TRBV28|TRBD1|NA|TRBJ2-2
TGTGCCAGCAGTTTGGGGGACAGGGGGCTTATCGGGGAGCTGTTTTTT
CASSLGDRGLIGELFF
>TRBV4-2|NA|NA|TRBJ1-5
TGTGCCAGCAGCCAAGAAGACTCGTCGGGTCAGCCCCAGCATTTT
CASSQEDSSGQPQHF
>TRBV27|NA|NA|TRBJ2-3
TGTGCCAGCAGTTTATATGCGACAGGCACAGATACGCAGTATTTT
CASSLYATGTDTQYF
>TRBV7-8|NA|NA|TRBJ2-3
TGTGCCAGCAGCGTTCGAGAGCGGACCCATACGCAGTATTTT
CASSVRERTHTQYF